These 21 T cell receptor beta chains came from one sample sequenced in a study of blood T cell repertoires in COVID-19. The method was immunoSEQ multiplex PCR; TCRdb's version includes in-frame clones alone and lacks a portion of them. The sample yields about 150,000 clones, 80% to 90% seen once. Sequenced: peripheral blood. Receptors originate from a human donor with acute or convalescent COVID-19. The donor label of this sample is uncertain.

The chain employs TRBV29-1 and TRBJ2-7, with a tentative D call TRBD1 (5 bases). This CDR3 spans 15 amino acids. Trimming took 5 bases from V and 0 from J, leaving 17 bases between them. Looked up from germline, CDR1 is SQVTM and CDR2 is ANQGSEA. This CDR3 reads CSVLDAGSISYEQYF. The CDR3 nucleotides read TGCAGCGTTTTGGATGCAGGGTCGATCTCCTACGAGCAGTACTTC.

The V gene is TRBV15, the J gene TRBJ2-1; a weak D match, TRBD1 (6 bases). V gave up 0 bases and J gave up 2 bases, with 14 bases separating them. Germline V gene sequence: CDR1 LNHNV, CDR2 YYDKDF (reference sequence). This CDR3 is 17 amino acids long. The CDR3 is CATSRDQDSNPYNEQFF. For the CDR3, the DNA is TGTGCCACCAGCAGAGATCAGGACAGTAATCCCTACAATGAGCAGTTCTTC.

V usage is TRBV2 and J usage is TRBJ2-7; 9 bases line up with TRBD1. The germline gives CDR1 SNHLY, CDR2 FYNNEI. The V gene end was trimmed by 5 bases and the J gene end by 0 bases; junction bases not matched to a gene: 2. The CDR3 spans 14 residues. The CDR3: CASSLQGASYEQYF. The CDR3 DNA follows: TGTGCCAGCAGTTTACAGGGGGCCTCCTACGAGCAGTACTTC.

The chain recombines TRBV27 with TRBJ2-1; 9 nucleotides line up with TRBD1. Germline CDR1 reads MNHEY; CDR2 reads SMNVEV (reference sequence). The trim removed 6 bases at V and 5 bases at J, leaving 8 bases unmatched. CDR3 size: 15 residues. CDR3 amino acids: CASSRPGQGNNEQFF. Here the CDR3 DNA reads TGTGCCAGCAGCCGCCCAGGACAGGGGAACAATGAGCAGTTCTTC.

The chain carries TRBV7-2 and TRBJ1-2; D uncertain. Trimming removed 2 bases from V and 8 bases from J, with 12 bases in between. This CDR3 contains 13 residues. Germline V CDR1 and CDR2: SGHTA, FQGNSA. This CDR3 reads CASSLLAREGYTF. The CDR3 DNA is TGTGCCAGCAGCTTATTAGCTCGAGAGGGCTACACCTTC. The full variable domain, its missing parts supplied by reference TRBV7-2 and TRBJ1-2, is GAGVSQSPSNKVTEKGKDVELRCDPISGHTALYWYRQSLGQGLEFLIYFQGNSAPDKSGLPSDRFSAERTGGSVSTLTIQRTQQEDSAVYLCASSLLAREGYTFGSGTRLTVV.

The chain has TRBV27 and TRBJ1-2; TRBD1 is a possible D gene (5 bases). The germline V gene encodes CDR1 MNHEY and CDR2 SMNVEV (reference sequence). The CDR3 consists of 13 residues. The ends were cut back, 7 bases at V and 7 bases at J, with 16 bases in the middle. The CDR3 region has the DNA TGTGCCAGCACCCGGCAGGGCGGGGTTGGCTACACCTTC. This sequence encodes CASTRQGGVGYTF.

The chain links TRBV4-3 to TRBJ1-3, with D uncertain. The CDR3 consists of 16 residues. CDR1 and CDR2 from the germline V gene are LGHNA and YSLEER. Trimming shortened V by 0 bases and J by 4 bases, and 13 bases separated the two germline ends. The CDR3 nucleotides read TGCGCCAGCAGCCAAGATTCCGGGGTTTCGGGAAACACCATATATTTT. Translated: CASSQDSGVSGNTIYF.

The genes are TRBV6-5 and TRBJ2-2; TRBD2 might be the D (5 bases). CDR1 is MNHEY and CDR2 is SVGAGI in the germline V gene. V was pared by 7 bases and J by 6 bases, with 6 bases between. CDR3 length: 11 amino acids. The CDR3 sequence: CASIGAGELFF. The CDR3 nucleotides read TGTGCCAGCATCGGGGCCGGGGAGCTGTTTTTT.

The CDR3: CATEAGTGGIGANVLTF. DNA of the CDR3: TGTGCCACCGAAGCCGGGACAGGGGGAATTGGGGCCAACGTCCTGACTTTC. V and J are TRBV10-3 and TRBJ2-6; 11 bases are shared with TRBD1. This CDR3 is 17 amino acids long. CDR1 is ENHRY, CDR2 SYGVKD, per germline. J lost 3 bases, V lost 10 bases, and 11 bases had no gene match.

The chain combines TRBV6-6 with TRBJ1-1; possible D gene TRBD1, 5 bases. Germline CDR1 reads MNHNY; CDR2 reads SVGAGI (reference sequence). Deletions cut 0 bases from V and 5 bases from J, with 13 bases between. The CDR3 contains 15 residues. The CDR3 DNA is TGTGCCAGCAGTTACTCATTCAGGGAGGGGACTGAAGCTTTCTTT. Encoded protein: CASSYSFREGTEAFF.

The chain recombines TRBV5-1 with TRBJ1-1; possibly TRBD1 for D (5 bases). The CDR3 contains 14 residues. Germline CDR1 and CDR2: SGHRS and YFSETQ. Trimming pared 2 bases from V and 3 bases from J, leaving 11 bases between. The CDR3 sequence is CASSLGGGDTEAFF. In DNA, the CDR3 is TGCGCCAGCAGCTTAGGCGGGGGAGACACTGAAGCTTTCTTT.

V gene TRBV2 combines with J gene TRBJ1-2; no clear D. This CDR3 has 13 residues. CDR1 is SNHLY, CDR2 FYNNEI, per germline. Trimming cost V 4 bases and J 3 bases, with 9 bases left between them. CDR3 amino acids: CASSGEVYYGYTF. CDR3 DNA: TGTGCCAGCAGTGGTGAGGTATACTATGGCTACACCTTC. The variable domain in full, completed from reference TRBV2 and TRBJ1-2, reads EPEVTQTPSHQVTQMGQEVILRCVPISNHLYFYWYRQILGQKVEFLVSFYNNEISEKSEIFDDQFSVERPDGSNFTLKIRSTKLEDSAMYFCASSGEVYYGYTFGSGTRLTVV.

The V call is TRBV7-3, the J call TRBJ2-5; D is possibly TRBD2 (5 bases). Trimming cost V 4 bases and J 5 bases, with 17 bases left between them. The CDR3 runs to 15 residues. CDR1 SGHTA and CDR2 FQGTGA come from the germline V gene. DNA of the CDR3: TGTGCCAGCAGCTACCAACGGGGAAACGGGGAGACCCAGTACTTC. As protein: CASSYQRGNGETQYF. The full variable domain, rest sourced from reference TRBV7-3 and TRBJ2-5, is GAGVSQTPSNKVTEKGKYVELRCDPISGHTALYWYRQSLGQGPEFLIYFQGTGAADDSGLPNDRFFAVRPEGSVSTLKIQRTERGDSAVYLCASSYQRGNGETQYFGPGTRLLVL.

The chain is built from TRBV11-3 and TRBJ2-1; TRBD2 aligns across 8 bases. The CDR3 length is 18 residues. Germline CDR1 and CDR2: SGHNT and YENEEA. The ends lost 5 bases at V and 9 bases at J; junction bases unmatched: 21. CDR3 in DNA: TGTGCCAGCAGCCCCCGCCCGGGGAGCGGGAGTGAATTTCGTGAGCAGTTCTTC. This translates into CASSPRPGSGSEFREQFF.

V and J are TRBV19 and TRBJ1-2; D possibly corresponds to TRBD1 (5 bases). Trimming cost V 3 bases and J 4 bases, with 18 bases left between them. The CDR3 extends over 16 amino acids. CDR1 is LNHDA, CDR2 SQIVND, per germline (reference sequence). Here the CDR3 reads CASSIGGRNPLYGYTF. The DNA for the CDR3 is TGTGCCAGTAGTATCGGGGGACGGAATCCACTCTATGGCTACACCTTC.

V is TRBV28 and J is TRBJ2-4; TRBD1 matches at 9 bases. V lost 5 bases and J lost 1; bases outside the gene matches: 9. The germline V gene has CDR1 MDHEN and CDR2 SYDVKM. The CDR3 covers 17 residues. CDR3 nucleotides: TGTGCCAGCAGTCAAATAGGGACAGGGTGGGCCAAAAACATTCAGTACTTC. It translates to CASSQIGTGWAKNIQYF.

This clone was seen more than once but under ten times. This chain connects TRBV15 to TRBJ1-4; D is undetermined. Trimming stripped 0 bases from V and 2 bases from J, with 10 bases between. The germline CDR1 and CDR2 sequences are LNHNV and YYDKDF (reference sequence). The CDR3 spans 16 residues. The CDR3 nucleotides read TGTGCCACCAGCAGAGATCTCGGCAGGACTAATGAAAAACTGTTTTTT. It translates to CATSRDLGRTNEKLFF.

This clone was observed once. The chain links TRBV24-1 to TRBJ2-5; tentative D call: TRBD2 (7 bases). CDR1 KGHDR and CDR2 SFDVKD come from the germline V gene. V was pared by 1 base and J by 5 bases, with 13 bases between. The CDR3 spans 15 residues. The CDR3 reads CATSDFNGGRETQYF. DNA of the CDR3: TGTGCCACCAGTGATTTCAACGGGGGGCGGGAGACCCAGTACTTC.

The chain has TRBV19 and TRBJ1-5; the D is unclear. Germline CDR1 and CDR2: LNHDA and SQIVND (reference sequence). The CDR3 runs to 12 residues. The germline V and J ends were trimmed by 10 bases and 6 bases, with 13 bases remaining between them. The CDR3 sequence is CATAGEGQPQHF. The CDR3, as DNA: TGTGCCACCGCCGGGGAGGGTCAGCCCCAGCATTTT.

DNA for the CDR3: TGTGCCAGCAGCCAAGGGACAGGGTGGTATTTT. Encoded protein: CASSQGTGWYF. This rearrangement joins TRBV14 to TRBJ2-3; 8 bases match TRBD1. Germline values: CDR1 SGHDN, CDR2 FVKESK. The CDR3 covers 11 residues. With V trimmed by 1 base and J by 14 bases, 2 bases remained unmatched. Drawing the rest from reference TRBV14 and TRBJ2-3, the complete variable domain is EAGVTQFPSHSVIEKGQTVTLRCDPISGHDNLYWYRRVMGKEIKFLLHFVKESKQDESGMPNNRFLAERTGGTYSTLKVQPAELEDSGVYFCASSQGTGWYFGPGTRLTVL.

The chain couples TRBV2 to TRBJ2-2, with 9 bases fitting TRBD1. This CDR3 contains 15 residues. Germline CDR1 is SNHLY and CDR2 is FYNNEI. V was clipped by 4 bases and J by 1 base; unmatched bases: 1. The CDR3 loop is CASSVDRGNTGELFF. For the CDR3, the DNA is TGTGCCAGCAGTGTGGACAGGGGGAACACCGGGGAGCTGTTTTTT.